Below are 18 T cell receptor beta chains sequenced from a single sample in a study of shared clonotypes between healthy human individuals. Sequencing was performed with immunoSEQ multiplex PCR; in TCRdb, only in-frame clones are kept and a portion is missing. The repertoire consists of approximately 980,000 clones, with approximately 76% occurring once and the leading ten covering approximately 1.5%. Material: memory CD4+ T cells sorted from blood. Subset here: CD45RA-negative fraction. Every receptor here comes from a man between 18 and 29 years old in good health.

J is TRBJ1-6 and V is TRBV19; D unclear. CDR1 and CDR2 (germline): LNHDA, SQIVND (reference sequence). The CDR3 covers 13 residues. Trimming removed 5 bases from V and 9 bases from J, with 11 bases in between. In DNA form, the CDR3 reads TGTGCCAGTAGTCCACGGTCGGGTTCACCCCTCCACTTT. Protein sequence: CASSPRSGSPLHF.

This clone was seen only once. This rearrangement joins TRBV5-6 to TRBJ2-3; 7 nucleotides align to TRBD2. Germline assignment: CDR1 SGHDT and CDR2 YYEEEE. The CDR3 consists of 17 residues. V dropped 4 bases and J dropped 5; count of bases not matched to a gene: 16. The DNA of the CDR3 is TGTGCCAGCAGCCTGGACCGGGGGACTACAGACCGAGATACGCAGTATTTT. Translation gives CASSLDRGTTDRDTQYF.

The J gene is TRBJ2-1, the V gene TRBV18; a possible D gene is TRBD2 (6 bases). Per germline, CDR1 KGHSH and CDR2 LQKENI. The germline V and J ends were trimmed by 3 bases and 3 bases, with 9 bases remaining between them. The CDR3 sequence is 14 residues long. CDR3 coding DNA: TGTGCCAGCTCACCGGGCGGGAACTACAATGAGCAGTTCTTC. Amino acid sequence: CASSPGGNYNEQFF.

V usage is TRBV28 and J usage is TRBJ1-3, with unresolved D. V gave up 1 base and J gave up 1 base, with 11 bases separating them. The CDR3 is 16 amino acids. CDR1 and CDR2 (germline): MDHEN, SYDVKM. CDR3 amino acids: CASSLSTFRSGNTIYF. As DNA, the CDR3 is TGTGCCAGCAGTTTATCGACCTTTCGATCTGGAAACACCATATATTTT.

The chain is built from TRBV7-9 and TRBJ2-3, with 7 bases matching TRBD1. V was clipped by 5 bases and J by 2 bases; unmatched bases: 4. Germline V lookup: CDR1 SEHNR, CDR2 FQNEAQ (reference sequence). The CDR3 totals 14 residues. Here the CDR3 DNA reads TGTGCCAGCAGCGGCAGGGGGAACACAGATACGCAGTATTTT. Encoded protein: CASSGRGNTDTQYF.

The genes are TRBV25-1 and TRBJ1-1; weak D call: TRBD1 (5 bases). The CDR3 is 14 amino acids. Germline V gene lookup returns CDR1 MGHDK and CDR2 SYGVNS. V gave up 0 bases and J gave up 1 base, with 6 bases separating them. In DNA form, the CDR3 reads TGTGCCAGCAGTGAATATGGGGGGAACACTGAAGCTTTCTTT. This encodes CASSEYGGNTEAFF.

This clone appeared a single time. The chain uses TRBV19 and TRBJ2-2, with 8 bases aligning to TRBD1. This CDR3 is built from 14 residues. After removal of 8 bases from V and 1 base from J, the junction contained 3 bases not matched to a gene. Germline CDR1 reads LNHDA; CDR2 reads SQIVND (reference sequence). The CDR3 nucleotides are TGTGCCAGTGGACAGGGCATGAACACCGGGGAGCTGTTTTTT. Translating it yields CASGQGMNTGELFF. The full variable domain, its missing parts supplied by reference TRBV19 and TRBJ2-2, is DGGITQSPKYLFRKEGQNVTLSCEQNLNHDAMYWYRQDPGQGLRLIYYSQIVNDFQKGDIAEGYSVSREKKESFPLTVTSAQKNPTAFYLCASGQGMNTGELFFGEGSRLTVL.

This sequence joins TRBV5-1 and TRBJ2-2; 8 bases line up with TRBD1. J lost 5 bases, V lost 2 bases, and 5 bases had no gene match. Germline values: CDR1 SGHRS, CDR2 YFSETQ. The CDR3 length is 15 residues. The CDR3 here is CASSLQGGSTGELFF. The CDR3 DNA reads TGCGCCAGCAGCTTACAGGGGGGATCGACCGGGGAGCTGTTTTTT.

The rearrangement uses TRBV25-1 and TRBJ2-7, with unresolved D. The germline V gene encodes CDR1 MGHDK and CDR2 SYGVNS. This CDR3 is built from 15 residues. The V end lost 2 bases, the J end lost 2 bases, and 13 bases lay between the germline ends. CDR3 sequence reads: CASSEMKAGAYEQYF. CDR3 in DNA: TGTGCCAGCAGTGAAATGAAGGCAGGAGCCTACGAGCAGTACTTC.

This chain links TRBV30 with TRBJ2-5, with 10 bases matching TRBD2. J lost 3 bases, V lost 6 bases, and 7 bases had no gene match. In germline, CDR1 is GTSNPN, CDR2 SVGIG (reference sequence). The CDR3 runs 14 residues. The CDR3, as DNA: TGTGCCTGCAATAGCGGGGGGACAAAAGAGACCCAGTACTTC. Its protein is CACNSGGTKETQYF.

This chain connects TRBV5-1 to TRBJ2-1, with 7 bases aligning to TRBD2. CDR1 and CDR2 (germline): SGHRS, YFSETQ. V trimming: 1 base; J trimming: 4 bases; junction bases outside the gene matches: 8. The CDR3 consists of 16 residues. The CDR3 DNA follows: TGCGCCAGCAGCTTGCTATCCGCGGGGGAATACAATGAGCAGTTCTTC. Translation: CASSLLSAGEYNEQFF.

This clone has only a few counts. This rearrangement joins TRBV19 to TRBJ2-4; possible D gene TRBD1, 6 bases. The germline V gene encodes CDR1 LNHDA and CDR2 SQIVND (reference sequence). The CDR3 is made up of 18 amino acids. The ends were cut back, 0 bases at V and 0 bases at J, with 15 bases in the middle. Here the CDR3 DNA reads TGTGCCAGTAGTATAGACGCCAGGGGTGAGGGAGCCAAAAACATTCAGTACTTC. This encodes CASSIDARGEGAKNIQYF.

This clone was seen more than once but under ten times. For the CDR3, the DNA is TGTGCCAGCAGCTTACTAGCGGGAGGAGTGACCCAGTACTTC. Protein sequence: CASSLLAGGVTQYF. The chain links TRBV11-2 to TRBJ2-5; 11 bases are a match to TRBD2. V was clipped by 2 bases and J by 7 bases; unmatched bases: 3. This CDR3 is built from 14 residues. Looked up from germline, CDR1 is SGHAT and CDR2 is FQNNGV.

This chain joins TRBV27 and TRBJ1-1; possibly TRBD1 for D (6 bases). The V end lost 3 bases, the J end lost 0 bases, and 8 bases lay between the germline ends. The CDR3 is 14 residues long. The V gene's germline CDR1 is MNHEY and CDR2 SMNVEV (reference sequence). CDR3 sequence reads: CASSFDRMNTEAFF. CDR3 DNA sequence: TGTGCCAGCAGTTTTGACAGGATGAACACTGAAGCTTTCTTT.

The genes are TRBV10-2 and TRBJ1-2; possibly TRBD1 for D (5 bases). The CDR3 length is 19 residues. Germline V gene lookup returns CDR1 WSHSY and CDR2 SAAADI. V was pared by 6 bases and J by 1 base, with 27 bases between. This chain's CDR3 is CASRPGGSGQGNLNYGYTF. In DNA, the CDR3 is TGCGCCAGCAGGCCCGGAGGGTCGGGCCAGGGAAACCTTAACTATGGCTACACCTTC.

The CDR3 coding sequence is TGTGCCAGCAGTCCACCCCTGGGGGAGGGGACCGGGGAGCTGTTTTTT. Its translation is CASSPPLGEGTGELFF. The gene calls are TRBV6-6 and TRBJ2-2; 7 bases line up with TRBD2. The germline CDR1 and CDR2 sequences are MNHNY and SVGAGI (reference sequence). V lost 5 bases, J lost 5 bases, and 11 bases stayed unmatched. The CDR3 length is 16 residues.

This chain joins TRBV5-8 and TRBJ1-5; D gene unclear. Trimming cost V 4 bases and J 0 bases, with 8 bases left between them. CDR1 and CDR2 from the germline V gene are SGHTS and YDEGEE. The CDR3 contains 14 residues. CDR3 bases: TGTGCCAGCAGCCACCCAGCTAGCAATCAGCCCCAGCATTTT. Its protein product is CASSHPASNQPQHF.

V usage is TRBV6-5 and J usage is TRBJ2-7; 7 nucleotides align to TRBD1. Germline-derived CDR1 and CDR2 are MNHEY and SVGAGI. The J segment lost 4 bases and the V segment lost 4 bases, leaving 10 bases of the junction unmatched. The CDR3 length is 15 residues. The CDR3 nucleotides are TGTGCCAGCAGTTCCAACCCGGGACAGCCATACGAGCAGTACTTC. It codes for CASSSNPGQPYEQYF.